This T cell receptor beta chain was documented in a study of molecular identifiers for immune sequencing clone quantification. Study observations and caveats: Spiked Jurkat TCR RNA originating from one cell could reportedly be identified amid approximately 950,000 naive cells.

MiXCR, run by TCRdb on the PCR reads, gives a single entry per CDR3 protein. The table lists about 510,000 distinct CDR3 sequences, around 25% of them singletons. This clonotype was found a few times. Antigen unknown. The TCR was taken from a human donor in good health. Some libraries in this study had Jurkat cell RNA spiked in. The sample taken for sequencing was naive CD8+ T cells from blood, with Jurkat cell RNA spiked in. Described subset: FACS-sorted CD8+CD4-CCR7+CD45RA+ naive T cells.

This CDR3 is CASSPGNHEQYF. Written as DNA, the CDR3 is TGTGCCAGCTCACCCGGGAATCACGAGCAGTACTTC. This chain uses TRBV18 with TRBJ2-7; D is perhaps TRBD2 (5 bases). The CDR3 runs 12 residues. From germline, CDR1 is KGHSH and CDR2 LQKENI. The V and J ends lost 3 bases and 5 bases respectively, with 8 bases between them.